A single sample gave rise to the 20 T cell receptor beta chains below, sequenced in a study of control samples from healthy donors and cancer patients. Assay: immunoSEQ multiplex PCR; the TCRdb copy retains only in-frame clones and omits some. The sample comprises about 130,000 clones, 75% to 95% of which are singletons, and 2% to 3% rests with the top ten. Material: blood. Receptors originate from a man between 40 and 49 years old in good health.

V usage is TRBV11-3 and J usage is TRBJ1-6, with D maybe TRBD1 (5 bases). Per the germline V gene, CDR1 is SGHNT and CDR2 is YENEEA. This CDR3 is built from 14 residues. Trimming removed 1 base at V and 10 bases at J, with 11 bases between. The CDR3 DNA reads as TGTGCCAGCAGCTTAGGGGGGGAAGGATCACCCCTCCACTTT. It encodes CASSLGGEGSPLHF.

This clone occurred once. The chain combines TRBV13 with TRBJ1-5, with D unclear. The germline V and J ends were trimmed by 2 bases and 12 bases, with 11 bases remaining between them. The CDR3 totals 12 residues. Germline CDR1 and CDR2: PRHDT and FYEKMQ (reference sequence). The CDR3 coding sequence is TGTGCCAGCAGCTTAACTCAAGGGTTCCAGCATTTT. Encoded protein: CASSLTQGFQHF.

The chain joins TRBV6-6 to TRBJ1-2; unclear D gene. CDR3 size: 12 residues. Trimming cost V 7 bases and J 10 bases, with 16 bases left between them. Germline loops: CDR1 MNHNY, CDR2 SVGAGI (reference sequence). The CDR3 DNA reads TGTGCCAGCAATTCTGGGAAAGGTCCCTACACCTTC. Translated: CASNSGKGPYTF.

The CDR3 spells CASIPHGGHEQYF. The CDR3, as DNA: TGTGCCAGCATCCCGCATGGGGGGCACGAGCAGTACTTC. The chain is built from TRBV6-5 and TRBJ2-7; D possibly matches TRBD1 or TRBD2 (6 bases each). Germline lookup yields CDR1 MNHEY and CDR2 SVGAGI. Between the trimmed V and J ends, which lost 7 bases and 5 bases, there was a span of 15 bases. CDR3 size: 13 residues.

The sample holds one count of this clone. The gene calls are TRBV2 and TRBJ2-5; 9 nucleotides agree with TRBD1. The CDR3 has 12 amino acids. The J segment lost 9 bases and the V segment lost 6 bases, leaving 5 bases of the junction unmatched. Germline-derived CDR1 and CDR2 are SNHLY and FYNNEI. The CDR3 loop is CASRRDREAQYF. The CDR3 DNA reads TGTGCCAGCAGAAGGGACAGGGAGGCCCAGTACTTC.

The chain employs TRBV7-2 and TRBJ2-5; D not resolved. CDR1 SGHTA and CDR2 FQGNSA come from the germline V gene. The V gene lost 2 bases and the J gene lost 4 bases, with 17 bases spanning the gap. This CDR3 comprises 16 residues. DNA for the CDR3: TGTGCCAGCAGCTTAAGTCAAGGCTACAGTGGAGAGACCCAGTACTTC. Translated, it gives CASSLSQGYSGETQYF.

CDR3 loop: CASSTTSVKYTGELFF. The CDR3 region has the DNA TGTGCCAGCAGCACCACTAGCGTAAAATACACCGGGGAGCTGTTTTTT. This chain joins TRBV2 and TRBJ2-2, with 7 bases identical to TRBD2. Germline V CDR1 and CDR2: SNHLY, FYNNEI. The CDR3 is 16 residues long. V was clipped by 6 bases and J by 3 bases; unmatched bases: 10.

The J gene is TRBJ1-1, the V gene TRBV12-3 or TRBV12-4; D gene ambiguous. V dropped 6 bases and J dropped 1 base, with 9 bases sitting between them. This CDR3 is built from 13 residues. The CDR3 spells CASSKTENTEAFF. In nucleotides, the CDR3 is TGTGCCAGCAGCAAGACTGAGAACACTGAAGCTTTCTTT.

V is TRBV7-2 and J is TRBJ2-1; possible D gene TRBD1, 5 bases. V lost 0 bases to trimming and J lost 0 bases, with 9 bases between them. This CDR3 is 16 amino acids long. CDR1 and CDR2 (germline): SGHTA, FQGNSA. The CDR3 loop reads CASSLAGLGSYNEQFF. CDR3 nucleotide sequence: TGTGCCAGCAGCTTAGCGGGGCTGGGCTCCTACAATGAGCAGTTCTTC.

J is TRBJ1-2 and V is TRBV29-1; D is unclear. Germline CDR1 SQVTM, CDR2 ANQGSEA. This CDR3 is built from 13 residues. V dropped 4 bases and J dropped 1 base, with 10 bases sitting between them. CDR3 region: CSVVFTYNYGYTF. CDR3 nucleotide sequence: TGCAGCGTTGTCTTCACGTATAACTATGGCTACACCTTC. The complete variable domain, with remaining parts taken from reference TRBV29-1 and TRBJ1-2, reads SAVISQKPSRDICQRGTSLTIQCQVDSQVTMMFWYRQQPGQSLTLIATANQGSEATYESGFVIDKFPISRPNLTFSTLTVSNMSPEDSSIYLCSVVFTYNYGYTFGSGTRLTVV.

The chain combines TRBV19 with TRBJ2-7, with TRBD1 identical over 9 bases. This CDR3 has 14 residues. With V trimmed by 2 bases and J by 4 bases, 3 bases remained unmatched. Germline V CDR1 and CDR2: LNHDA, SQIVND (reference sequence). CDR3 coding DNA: TGTGCCAGTAGTATAACGGACAGGGGTTACGAGCAGTACTTC. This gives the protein CASSITDRGYEQYF.

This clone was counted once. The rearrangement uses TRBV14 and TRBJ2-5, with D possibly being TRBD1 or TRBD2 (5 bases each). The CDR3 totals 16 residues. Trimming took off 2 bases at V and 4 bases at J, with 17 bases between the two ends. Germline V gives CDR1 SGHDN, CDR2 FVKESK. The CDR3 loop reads CASSQYSGRSPETQYF. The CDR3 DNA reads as TGTGCCAGCAGCCAATATTCGGGGCGGTCCCCAGAGACCCAGTACTTC.

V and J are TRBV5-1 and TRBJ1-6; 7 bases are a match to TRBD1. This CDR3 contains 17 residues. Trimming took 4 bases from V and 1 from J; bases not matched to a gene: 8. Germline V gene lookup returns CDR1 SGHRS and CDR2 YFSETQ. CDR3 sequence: CASSPNRGRSYNSPLHF. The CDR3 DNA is TGCGCCAGCAGCCCAAACAGGGGAAGGTCCTATAATTCACCCCTCCACTTT.

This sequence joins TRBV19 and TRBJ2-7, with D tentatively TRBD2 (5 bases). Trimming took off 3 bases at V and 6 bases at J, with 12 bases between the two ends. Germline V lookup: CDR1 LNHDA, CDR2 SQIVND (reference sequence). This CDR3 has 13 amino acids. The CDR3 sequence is CASSITLATEQYF. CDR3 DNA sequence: TGTGCCAGTAGTATTACTCTAGCAACCGAGCAGTACTTC.

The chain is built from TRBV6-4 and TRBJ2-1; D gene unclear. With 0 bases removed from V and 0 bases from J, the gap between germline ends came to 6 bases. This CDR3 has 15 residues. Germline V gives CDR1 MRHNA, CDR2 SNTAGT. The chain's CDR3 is CASSDSPDSYNEQFF. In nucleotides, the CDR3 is TGTGCCAGCAGTGACTCCCCGGACTCCTACAATGAGCAGTTCTTC.

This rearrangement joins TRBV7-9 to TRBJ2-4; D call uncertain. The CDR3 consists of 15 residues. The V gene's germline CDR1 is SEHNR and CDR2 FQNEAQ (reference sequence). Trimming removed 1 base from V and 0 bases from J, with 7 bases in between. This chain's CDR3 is CASSLVDLAKNIQYF. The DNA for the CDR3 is TGTGCCAGCAGCTTAGTCGACCTAGCCAAAAACATTCAGTACTTC.

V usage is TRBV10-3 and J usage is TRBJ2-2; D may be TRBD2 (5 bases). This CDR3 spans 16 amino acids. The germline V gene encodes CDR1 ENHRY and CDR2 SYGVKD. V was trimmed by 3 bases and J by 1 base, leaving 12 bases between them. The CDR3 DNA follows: TGTGCCATCAGTGAACCCGGTAGCGTGAACACCGGGGAGCTGTTTTTT. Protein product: CAISEPGSVNTGELFF.

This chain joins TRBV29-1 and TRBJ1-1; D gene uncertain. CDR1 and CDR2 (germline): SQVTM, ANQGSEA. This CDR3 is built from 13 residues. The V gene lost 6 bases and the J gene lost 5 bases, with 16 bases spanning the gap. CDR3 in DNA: TGCAGCGTCTTGCCCCCGTGGAGGACTGAAGCTTTCTTT. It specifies CSVLPPWRTEAFF.

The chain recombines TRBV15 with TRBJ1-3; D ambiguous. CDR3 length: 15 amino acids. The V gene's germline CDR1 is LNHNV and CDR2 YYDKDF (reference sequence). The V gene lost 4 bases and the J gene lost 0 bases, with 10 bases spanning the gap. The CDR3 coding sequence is TGTGCCACCAGCATGCGGGCCCCCTCTGGAAACACCATATATTTT. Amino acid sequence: CATSMRAPSGNTIYF.

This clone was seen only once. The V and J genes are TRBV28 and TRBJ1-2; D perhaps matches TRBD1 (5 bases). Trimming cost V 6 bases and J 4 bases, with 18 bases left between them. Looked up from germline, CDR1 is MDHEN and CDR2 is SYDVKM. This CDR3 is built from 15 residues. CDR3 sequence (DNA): TGTGCCAGCAGACCGACGGGGACCGCTCTCTATGGCTACACCTTC. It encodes CASRPTGTALYGYTF.